These T cell receptor beta chains were read from a single sample in a study of OX40 agonist ivuxolimab in advanced cancers. TCRdb's table, derived via immunoSEQ multiplex PCR, lists solely in-frame clones and lacks some. The sample includes tens of thousands of clones, roughly 90% of them seen just once. Sequenced here: CD4+ or CD8+ T cells sorted from blood, sampled in a trial of the OX40 agonist ivuxolimab. Every receptor here comes from an adult with an advanced solid tumor such as melanoma, head and neck, liver or kidney cancer. CDR3s include the opening cysteine and the closing phenylalanine or tryptophan. The D gene is left open where the match is weak. Rows give clone size only sometimes, using once, few, many, or a class for an expanded clone.

clone_size,v_call,j_call,d_call,cdr3_aa,cdr3_nt
-,TRBV27,TRBJ2-5,-,CASSRSLYQETQYF,TGTGCCAGCAGTCGATCTCTATACCAAGAGACCCAGTACTTC
-,TRBV4-1,TRBJ2-3,-,CASSPLSSVTDTQYF,TGCGCCAGCAGCCCCCTCAGCAGCGTAACAGATACGCAGTATTTT
-,TRBV2,TRBJ2-2,TRBD2,CASTPGGGDTGELFF,TGTGCCAGCACCCCGGGAGGAGGGGACACCGGGGAGCTGTTTTTT
-,TRBV15,TRBJ1-2,-,CATGGSFYGYTF,TGTGCCACCGGGGGGTCCTTCTATGGCTACACCTTC
-,TRBV27,TRBJ2-7,TRBD1,CASSWGGQGPYEQYF,TGTGCCAGCAGTTGGGGGGGACAGGGTCCCTACGAGCAGTACTTC
-,TRBV27,TRBJ2-1,TRBD2,CASSIAGGDNEQFF,TGTGCCAGCAGTATAGCGGGAGGGGACAATGAGCAGTTCTTC
-,TRBV5-1,TRBJ2-3,-,CASSWTGRGVDTQYF,TGCGCCAGCAGTTGGACGGGGCGGGGAGTGGATACGCAGTATTTT
once,TRBV2,TRBJ2-7,-,CAIRTASYEQYF,TGTGCCATCCGGACTGCCTCCTACGAGCAGTACTTC
-,TRBV27,TRBJ1-1,-,CASARDGDTEAFF,TGTGCCAGCGCCCGGGACGGAGACACTGAAGCTTTCTTT
-,TRBV6-6,TRBJ2-7,TRBD1,CASTGQGGYEQYF,TGTGCCTCTACCGGACAGGGGGGCTACGAGCAGTACTTC
-,TRBV29-1,TRBJ1-1,TRBD1,CSVFTGDVTEAFF,TGCAGCGTATTTACAGGGGATGTCACTGAAGCTTTCTTT
-,TRBV6-5,TRBJ1-6,-,CASSPKGGRADTLHF,TGTGCCAGCAGCCCCAAGGGAGGACGAGCGGATACCCTCCACTTT
-,TRBV28,TRBJ1-4,-,CASSATGTTNEKLFF,TGTGCCAGCAGTGCCACGGGGACAACTAATGAAAAACTGTTTTTT